The T cell receptor beta chain described here comes from a study of T cell changes during pregnancy in multiple sclerosis. TCRdb's table, derived via immunoSEQ multiplex PCR, lists solely in-frame clones and lacks some. Among about 67,000 clones, just over 90% were seen once, and the ten largest hold 1.4%. J lost 8 bases, V lost 0 bases, and 5 bases had no gene match. CDR3 length: 15 amino acids. Germline CDR1 and CDR2: SGDLS and YYNGEE. V and J are TRBV9 and TRBJ2-1; 10 nucleotides line up with TRBD1. This receptor was obtained from a female donor with multiple sclerosis, enrolled in a pregnancy study. The material was peripheral blood, obtained in the second trimester of pregnancy. This chain's CDR3 is CASSVGQGAGDEQFF. CDR3 DNA: TGTGCCAGCAGCGTAGGACAGGGGGCAGGCGATGAGCAGTTCTTC.